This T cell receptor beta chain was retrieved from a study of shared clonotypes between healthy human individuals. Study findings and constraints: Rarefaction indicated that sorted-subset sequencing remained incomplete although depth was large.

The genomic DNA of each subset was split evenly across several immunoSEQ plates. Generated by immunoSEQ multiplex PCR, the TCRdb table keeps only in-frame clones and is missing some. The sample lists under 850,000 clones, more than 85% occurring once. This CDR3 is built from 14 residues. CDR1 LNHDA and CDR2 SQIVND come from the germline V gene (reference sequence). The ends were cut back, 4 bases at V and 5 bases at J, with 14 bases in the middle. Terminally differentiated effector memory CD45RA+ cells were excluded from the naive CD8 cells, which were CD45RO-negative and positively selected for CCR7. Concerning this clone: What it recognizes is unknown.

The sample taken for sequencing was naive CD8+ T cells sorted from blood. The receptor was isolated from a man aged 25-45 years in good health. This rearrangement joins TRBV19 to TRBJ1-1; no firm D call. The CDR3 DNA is TGTGCCAGTAGTACGCCTGGGCGTCGGACTGAAGCTTTCTTT. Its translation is CASSTPGRRTEAFF.